This T cell receptor beta chain appears in the sequencing data of a study of OX40 agonist ivuxolimab in advanced cancers. Whole-study findings and limits: There were, on average, more expanded clones in CD8+ T cells than in CD4+.

The V gene lost 8 bases and the J gene lost 0 bases, with 8 bases spanning the gap. CDR1 ENHRY and CDR2 SYGVKD come from the germline V gene. The CDR3 spans 13 residues. This clone qualifies as medium-sized. What it binds is not known. Here immunoSEQ multiplex PCR was the method, and the copy in TCRdb shows in-frame clones only, minus some. The sample holds around 70,000 clones, more than 65% seen once. The rearrangement uses TRBV10-3 and TRBJ1-5; D call uncertain. The material was CD4+ or CD8+ T cells sorted from blood, obtained in a trial of the OX40 agonist ivuxolimab. The sequence derives from an adult with an advanced solid tumor such as melanoma, head and neck, liver or kidney cancer. The CDR3 bases are TGTGCCATCGGGTCGGATAGCAATCAGCCCCAGCATTTT. Translated, it gives CAIGSDSNQPQHF.